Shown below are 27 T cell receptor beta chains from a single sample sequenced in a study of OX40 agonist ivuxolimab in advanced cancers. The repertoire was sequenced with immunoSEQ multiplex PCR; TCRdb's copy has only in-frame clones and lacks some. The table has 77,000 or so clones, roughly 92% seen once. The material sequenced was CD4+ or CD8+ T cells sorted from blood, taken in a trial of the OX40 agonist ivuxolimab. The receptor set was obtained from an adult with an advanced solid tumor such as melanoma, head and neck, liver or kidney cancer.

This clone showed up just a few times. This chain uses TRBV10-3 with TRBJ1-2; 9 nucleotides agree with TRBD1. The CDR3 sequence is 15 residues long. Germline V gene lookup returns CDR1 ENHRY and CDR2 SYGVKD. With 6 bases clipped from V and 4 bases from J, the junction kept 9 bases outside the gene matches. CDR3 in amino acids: CAISGGTGMAYGYTF. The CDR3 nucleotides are TGTGCCATCAGCGGCGGGACAGGGATGGCCTATGGCTACACCTTC.

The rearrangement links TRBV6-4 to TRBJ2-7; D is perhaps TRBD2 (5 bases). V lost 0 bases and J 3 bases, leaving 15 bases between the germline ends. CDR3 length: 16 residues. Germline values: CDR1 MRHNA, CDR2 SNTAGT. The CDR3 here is CASSDSRASIYYEQYF. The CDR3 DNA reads TGTGCCAGCAGTGACTCGAGGGCTAGCATATACTACGAGCAGTACTTC.

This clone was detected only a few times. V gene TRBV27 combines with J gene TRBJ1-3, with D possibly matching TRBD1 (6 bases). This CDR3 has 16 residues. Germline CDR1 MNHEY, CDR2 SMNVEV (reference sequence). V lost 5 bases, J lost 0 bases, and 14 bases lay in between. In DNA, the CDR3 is TGTGCCAGCAGTCCGACAGGAGCCAGCTCTGGAAACACCATATATTTT. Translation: CASSPTGASSGNTIYF.

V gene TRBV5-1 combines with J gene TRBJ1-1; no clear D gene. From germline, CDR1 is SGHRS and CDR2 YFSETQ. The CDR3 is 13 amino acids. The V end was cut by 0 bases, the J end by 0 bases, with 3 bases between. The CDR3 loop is CASSLGMNTEAFF. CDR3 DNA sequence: TGCGCCAGCAGCTTGGGGATGAACACTGAAGCTTTCTTT.

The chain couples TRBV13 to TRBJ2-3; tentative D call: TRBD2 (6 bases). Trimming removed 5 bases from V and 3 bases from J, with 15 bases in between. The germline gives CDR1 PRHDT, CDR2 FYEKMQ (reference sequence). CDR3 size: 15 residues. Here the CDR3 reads CASSPVGGATDTQYF. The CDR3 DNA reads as TGTGCCAGCAGCCCAGTGGGCGGGGCGACAGATACGCAGTATTTT.

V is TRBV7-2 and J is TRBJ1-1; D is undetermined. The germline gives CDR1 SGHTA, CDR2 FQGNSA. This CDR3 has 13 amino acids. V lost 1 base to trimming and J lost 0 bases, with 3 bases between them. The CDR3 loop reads CASSLVMNTEAFF. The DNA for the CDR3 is TGTGCCAGCAGCTTAGTCATGAACACTGAAGCTTTCTTT.

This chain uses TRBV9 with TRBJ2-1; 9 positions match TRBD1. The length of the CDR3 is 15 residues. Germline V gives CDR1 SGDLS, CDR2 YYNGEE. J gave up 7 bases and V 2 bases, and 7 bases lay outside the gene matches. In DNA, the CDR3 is TGTGCCAGCAGCGTCTCCGGGACAGGGAGTAATGAGCAGTTCTTC. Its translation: CASSVSGTGSNEQFF.

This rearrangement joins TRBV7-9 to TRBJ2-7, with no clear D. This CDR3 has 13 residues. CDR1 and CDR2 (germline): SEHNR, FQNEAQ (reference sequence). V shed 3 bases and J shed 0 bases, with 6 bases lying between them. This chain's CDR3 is CASSFGPSYEQYF. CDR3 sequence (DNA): TGTGCCAGCAGCTTTGGCCCCTCCTACGAGCAGTACTTC.

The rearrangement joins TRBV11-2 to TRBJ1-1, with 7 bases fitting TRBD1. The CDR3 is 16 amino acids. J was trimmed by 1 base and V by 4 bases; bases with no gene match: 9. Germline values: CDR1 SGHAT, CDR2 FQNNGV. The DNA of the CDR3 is TGTGCCAGCAGCTATCCCTGGGACAGTAAGAACACTGAAGCTTTCTTT. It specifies CASSYPWDSKNTEAFF. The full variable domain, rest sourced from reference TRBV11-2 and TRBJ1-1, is EAGVAQSPRYKIIEKRQSVAFWCNPISGHATLYWYQQILGQGPKLLIQFQNNGVVDDSQLPKDRFSAERLKGVDSTLKIQPAKLEDSAVYLCASSYPWDSKNTEAFFGQGTRLTVV.

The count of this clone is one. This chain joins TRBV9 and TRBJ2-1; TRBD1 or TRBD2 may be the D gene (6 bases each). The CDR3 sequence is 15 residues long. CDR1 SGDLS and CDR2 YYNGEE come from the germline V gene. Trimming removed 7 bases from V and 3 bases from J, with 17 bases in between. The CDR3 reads CASGLGGRRYNEQFF. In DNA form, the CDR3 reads TGTGCCAGCGGTCTCGGGGGCCGGCGCTACAATGAGCAGTTCTTC.

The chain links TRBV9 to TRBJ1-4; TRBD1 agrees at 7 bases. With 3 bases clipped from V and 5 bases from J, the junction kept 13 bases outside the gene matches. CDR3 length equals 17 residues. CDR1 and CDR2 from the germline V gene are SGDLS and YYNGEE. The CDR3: CASSGRISGTENEKLFF. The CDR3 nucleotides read TGTGCCAGCAGCGGACGGATCTCCGGGACAGAGAATGAAAAACTGTTTTTT.

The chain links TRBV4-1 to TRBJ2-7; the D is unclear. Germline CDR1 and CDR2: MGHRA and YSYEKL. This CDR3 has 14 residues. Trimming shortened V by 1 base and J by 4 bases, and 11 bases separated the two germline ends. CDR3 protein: CASSQGASPYEQYF. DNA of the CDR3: TGCGCCAGCAGCCAAGGTGCCAGTCCTTACGAGCAGTACTTC.

CDR3 protein: CASSIRDSFSNQPQHF. The CDR3 nucleotides are TGTGCCAGTAGTATCCGGGACAGCTTTAGCAATCAGCCCCAGCATTTT. The rearrangement links TRBV19 to TRBJ1-5; 7 bases line up with TRBD1. The CDR3 runs to 16 residues. V was pared by 3 bases and J by 0 bases, with 5 bases of the junction left unmatched. Germline V gene lookup returns CDR1 LNHDA and CDR2 SQIVND (reference sequence).

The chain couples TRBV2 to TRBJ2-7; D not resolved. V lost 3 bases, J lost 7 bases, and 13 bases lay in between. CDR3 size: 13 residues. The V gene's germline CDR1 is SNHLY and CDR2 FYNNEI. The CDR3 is CASSDHGPREQYF. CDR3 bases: TGTGCCAGCAGTGATCACGGTCCTCGGGAGCAGTACTTC.

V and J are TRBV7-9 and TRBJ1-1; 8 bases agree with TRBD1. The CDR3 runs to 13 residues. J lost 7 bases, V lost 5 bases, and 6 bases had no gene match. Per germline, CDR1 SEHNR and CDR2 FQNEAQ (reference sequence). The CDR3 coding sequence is TGTGCCAGCAGCCTACCAGGGGGCGGTGAAGCTTTCTTT. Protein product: CASSLPGGGEAFF. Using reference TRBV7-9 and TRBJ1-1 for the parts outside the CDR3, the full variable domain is DTGVSQNPRHKITKRGQNVTFRCDPISEHNRLYWYRQTLGQGPEFLTYFQNEAQLEKSRLLSDRFSAERPKGSFSTLEIQRTEQGDSAMYLCASSLPGGGEAFFGQGTRLTVV.

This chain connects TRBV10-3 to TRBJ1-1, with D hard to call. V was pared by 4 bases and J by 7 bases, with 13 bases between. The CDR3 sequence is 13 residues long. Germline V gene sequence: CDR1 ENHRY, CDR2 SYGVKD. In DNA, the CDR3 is TGTGCCATCAGTGTGCCGGGAGCTAATGAAGCTTTCTTT. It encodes CAISVPGANEAFF.

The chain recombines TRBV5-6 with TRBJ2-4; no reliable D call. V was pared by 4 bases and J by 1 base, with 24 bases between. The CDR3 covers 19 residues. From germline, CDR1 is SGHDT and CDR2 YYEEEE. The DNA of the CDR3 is TGTGCCAGCAGCCCCCCATGGGGTGGGGTCCTATGGGCCAAAAACATTCAGTACTTC. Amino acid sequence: CASSPPWGGVLWAKNIQYF. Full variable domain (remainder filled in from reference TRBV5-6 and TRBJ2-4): DAGVTQSPTHLIKTRGQQVTLRCSPKSGHDTVSWYQQALGQGPQFIFQYYEEEERQRGNFPDRFSGHQFPNYSSELNVNALLLGDSALYLCASSPPWGGVLWAKNIQYFGAGTRLSVL.

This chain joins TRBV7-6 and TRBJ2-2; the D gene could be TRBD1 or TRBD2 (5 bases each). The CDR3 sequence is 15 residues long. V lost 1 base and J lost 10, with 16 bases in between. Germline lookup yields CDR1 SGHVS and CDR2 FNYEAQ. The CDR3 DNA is TGTGCCAGCAGCTTAGGCCCTGGGACGGGCGAGGAGCTGTTTTTT. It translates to CASSLGPGTGEELFF.

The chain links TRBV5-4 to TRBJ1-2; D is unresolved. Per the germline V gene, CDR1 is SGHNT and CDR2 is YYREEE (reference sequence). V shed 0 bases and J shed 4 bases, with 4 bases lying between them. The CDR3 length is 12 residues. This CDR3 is CASSLGPYGYTF. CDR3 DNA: TGTGCCAGCAGCTTGGGACCCTATGGCTACACCTTC.

CDR3: CASSLGLGNTGELFF. The CDR3 DNA sequence: TGTGCCAGCAGCTTAGGGTTGGGGAACACCGGGGAGCTGTTTTTT. This chain uses TRBV13 with TRBJ2-2; the D is unclear. CDR1 is PRHDT and CDR2 is FYEKMQ in the germline V gene (reference sequence). This CDR3 is built from 15 residues. Trimming took off 0 bases at V and 1 base at J, with 6 bases between the two ends.

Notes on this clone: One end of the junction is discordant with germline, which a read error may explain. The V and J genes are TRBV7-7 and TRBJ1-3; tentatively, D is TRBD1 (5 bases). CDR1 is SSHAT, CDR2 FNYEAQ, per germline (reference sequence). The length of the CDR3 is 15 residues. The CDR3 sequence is CASSLSGGSGNTIYF. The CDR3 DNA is TGTGCTAGCAGCTTAAGCGGGGGGTCTGGAAACACCATATATTTT.

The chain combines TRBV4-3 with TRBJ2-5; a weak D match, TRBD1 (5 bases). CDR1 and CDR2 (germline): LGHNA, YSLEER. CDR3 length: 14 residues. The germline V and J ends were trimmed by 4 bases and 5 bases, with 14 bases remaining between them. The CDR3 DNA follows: TGCGCCAGCAGCCGGGCAGGGAATTTTGAGACCCAGTACTTC. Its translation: CASSRAGNFETQYF.

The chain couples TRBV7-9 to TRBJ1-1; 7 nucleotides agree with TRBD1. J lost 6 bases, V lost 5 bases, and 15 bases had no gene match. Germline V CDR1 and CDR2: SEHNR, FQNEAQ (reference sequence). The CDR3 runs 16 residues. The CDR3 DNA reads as TGTGCCAGCAGCACCTTGCGGGTCGAGGGGGCGGCTGAAGCTTTCTTT. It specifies CASSTLRVEGAAEAFF.

The CDR3 is CSVVGPAEAFF. The CDR3 DNA follows: TGCAGCGTTGTAGGGCCGGCTGAAGCTTTCTTT. The gene calls are TRBV29-1 and TRBJ1-1, with D hard to call. CDR1 and CDR2 from the germline V gene are SQVTM and ANQGSEA. The CDR3 runs 11 residues. With 4 bases removed from V and 6 bases from J, the gap between germline ends came to 9 bases.

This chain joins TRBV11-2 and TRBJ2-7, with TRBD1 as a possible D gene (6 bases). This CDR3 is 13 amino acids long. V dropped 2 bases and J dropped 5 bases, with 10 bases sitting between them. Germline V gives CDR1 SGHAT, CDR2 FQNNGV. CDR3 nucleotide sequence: TGTGCCAGCAGCTTAACTACAGGGAACGAGCAGTACTTC. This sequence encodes CASSLTTGNEQYF.

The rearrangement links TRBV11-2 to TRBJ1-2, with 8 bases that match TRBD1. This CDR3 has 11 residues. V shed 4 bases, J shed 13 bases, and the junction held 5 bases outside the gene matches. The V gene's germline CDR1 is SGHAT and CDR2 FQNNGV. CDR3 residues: CASSSTGDSTF. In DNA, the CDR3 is TGTGCCAGCAGCTCGACAGGGGACAGCACCTTC. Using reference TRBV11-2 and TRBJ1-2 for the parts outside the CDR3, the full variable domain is EAGVAQSPRYKIIEKRQSVAFWCNPISGHATLYWYQQILGQGPKLLIQFQNNGVVDDSQLPKDRFSAERLKGVDSTLKIQPAKLEDSAVYLCASSSTGDSTFGSGTRLTVV.

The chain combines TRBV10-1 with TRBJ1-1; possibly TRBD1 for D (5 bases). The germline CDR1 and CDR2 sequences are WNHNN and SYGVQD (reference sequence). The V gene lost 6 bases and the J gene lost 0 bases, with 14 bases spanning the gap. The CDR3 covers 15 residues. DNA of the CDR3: TGCGCCAGCAGCCGACAGAATTCTTTGAACACTGAAGCTTTCTTT. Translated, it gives CASSRQNSLNTEAFF.